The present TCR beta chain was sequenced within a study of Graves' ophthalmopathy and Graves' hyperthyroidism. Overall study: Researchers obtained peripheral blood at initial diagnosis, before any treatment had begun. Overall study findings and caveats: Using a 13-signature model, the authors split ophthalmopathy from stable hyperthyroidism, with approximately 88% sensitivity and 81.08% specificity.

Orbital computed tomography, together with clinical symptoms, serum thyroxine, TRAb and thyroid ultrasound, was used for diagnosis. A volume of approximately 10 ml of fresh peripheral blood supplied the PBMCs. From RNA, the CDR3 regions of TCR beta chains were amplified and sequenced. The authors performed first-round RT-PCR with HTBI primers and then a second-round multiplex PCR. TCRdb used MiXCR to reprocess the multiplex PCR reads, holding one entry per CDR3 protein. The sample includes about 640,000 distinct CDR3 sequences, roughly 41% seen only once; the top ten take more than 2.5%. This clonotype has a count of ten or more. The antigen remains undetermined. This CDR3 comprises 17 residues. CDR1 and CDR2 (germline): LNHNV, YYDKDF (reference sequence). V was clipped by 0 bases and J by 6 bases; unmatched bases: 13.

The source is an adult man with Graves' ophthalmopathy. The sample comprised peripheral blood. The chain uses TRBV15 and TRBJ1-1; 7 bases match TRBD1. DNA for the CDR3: TGTGCCACCAGCAGAGAAGGAACAGGGGCGCGCTTCGCTGAAGCTTTCTTT. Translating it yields CATSREGTGARFAEAFF.